This TCR beta chain was identified during a study of blood T cell repertoires in COVID-19. Study-wide context: Both acute and convalescent COVID-19 samples were obtained from the United States, Italy and Spain.

The germline CDR1 and CDR2 sequences are KGHSH and LQKENI. The CDR3 has 16 residues. V trimming: 2 bases; J trimming: 4 bases; junction bases outside the gene matches: 4. Per the original data handling: Estimation of nucleated cell counts relied on the amplification of reference gene primers. Only in-frame clones appear in the TCRdb table, and some are missing; sequencing was by immunoSEQ multiplex PCR. The V and J calls and the clone size are those of that table, but D and trimming were determined from the DNA. The profile covers approximately 220,000 clones, with 80% to 90% appearing a single time and about 1.3% taken by the ten largest. Which cohort a participant joined came from the clinical history participants gave. Symptom resolution, clearance, or two negative PCRs marked the recovered donors of Cohort 3.

The chain recombines TRBV18 with TRBJ1-5, with 11 bases identical to TRBD1. Input material: PBMCs or T cells enriched from blood (not recorded which). The receptor comes from a man aged 30 to 39 who had recovered from COVID-19. CDR3 nucleotides: TGTGCCAGCTCACCAGGGACAGGGGGAACTAATCAGCCCCAGCATTTT. This codes for CASSPGTGGTNQPQHF.